These 11 T cell receptor beta chains were sequenced from one sample in a study of cytomegalovirus exposure and HLA in healthy donors. The PCR contained 60 Vbeta and 13 Jbeta primers. The method was immunoSEQ multiplex PCR; TCRdb's version includes in-frame clones alone and lacks a portion of them. This table holds around 91,000 clones, 64% found once. The sample consisted of PBMCs. These receptors came from a man aged 60-69 years in good health and CMV-seronegative.

The DNA for the CDR3 is TGTGCCAGCAGTTACGCACAGGGGGCCTACGAGCAGTACTTC. Protein product: CASSYAQGAYEQYF. The chain employs TRBV6-5 and TRBJ2-7; TRBD1 matches 8 bases. There are 14 residues in the CDR3. J lost 2 bases, V lost 2 bases, and 2 bases had no gene match. Germline V gene sequence: CDR1 MNHEY, CDR2 SVGAGI.

V gene TRBV16 combines with J gene TRBJ1-2, with D possibly matching TRBD1 (5 bases). Trimming pared 4 bases from V and 4 bases from J, leaving 16 bases between. The CDR3 runs to 15 residues. Germline V gene sequence: CDR1 KGHSY, CDR2 FQNENV. The CDR3: CASSRSREEVYGYTF. The DNA of the CDR3 is TGTGCCAGCAGCCGCAGCAGGGAGGAGGTCTATGGCTACACCTTC.

V is TRBV5-1 and J is TRBJ2-7; D remains unclear. Trimming removed 0 bases from V and 3 bases from J, with 13 bases in between. CDR3 length equals 15 residues. The germline CDR1 and CDR2 sequences are SGHRS and YFSETQ. The CDR3 coding sequence is TGCGCCAGCAGCTTGGTTTTGGGCCAACGCTACGAGCAGTACTTC. Residues: CASSLVLGQRYEQYF.

This rearrangement joins TRBV5-4 to TRBJ2-5; 8 positions match TRBD2. CDR3 length equals 16 residues. V was clipped by 3 bases and J by 4 bases; unmatched bases: 11. Germline V gene lookup returns CDR1 SGHNT and CDR2 YYREEE (reference sequence). The CDR3: CASSSGGELKTETQYF. As DNA, the CDR3 is TGTGCCAGCAGCTCGGGGGGGGAACTCAAGACAGAGACCCAGTACTTC.

V and J are TRBV6-4 and TRBJ2-1; a possible D gene is TRBD2 (7 bases). CDR1 is MRHNA and CDR2 is SNTAGT in the germline V gene. This CDR3 contains 15 residues. V lost 0 bases and J 7 bases, leaving 13 bases between the germline ends. In nucleotides, the CDR3 is TGTGCCAGCAGTGACTCGGAAGGGGGGGGGAATGAGCAGTTCTTC. This encodes CASSDSEGGGNEQFF.

The genes are TRBV6-5 and TRBJ2-7; 8 bases line up with TRBD2. Germline V gene sequence: CDR1 MNHEY, CDR2 SVGAGI. V lost 7 bases and J lost 6; bases outside the gene matches: 8. CDR3 length: 13 residues. CDR3 amino acids: CASKSGGVLEQYF. The CDR3 bases are TGTGCCAGCAAATCCGGGGGGGTCCTCGAGCAGTACTTC.

The gene calls are TRBV5-1 and TRBJ1-5, with TRBD1 matching over 8 bases. CDR1 is SGHRS and CDR2 is YFSETQ in the germline V gene. The junction had 2 bases not matched to a gene; V was cut back by 4 bases and J by 8 bases. CDR3 length equals 12 residues. The CDR3 reads CASSLDREPQHF. DNA for the CDR3: TGCGCCAGCAGCCTGGACAGGGAGCCCCAGCATTTT.

The DNA of the CDR3 is TGTGCCAGCAGTTTGGTCGGGGAGTCTACAGATACGCAGTATTTT. Its translation is CASSLVGESTDTQYF. The V gene is TRBV28, the J gene TRBJ2-3; the D gene is possibly TRBD2 (5 bases). Trimming left V 3 bases short and J 3 bases short, with 13 bases between. CDR3 size: 15 residues. From germline, CDR1 is MDHEN and CDR2 SYDVKM.

This clone was seen once. The DNA of the CDR3 is TGTGCCAGAAGCTTAGTGGCTAGCGGGGGGGTCTTCTACAATGAGCAGTTCTTC. It codes for CARSLVASGGVFYNEQFF. This chain links TRBV7-5 with TRBJ2-1; the table's TRBD2 call for D was not verified on the DNA. TRBV7-5 is deemed a pseudogene. CDR3 length: 18 amino acids.

Turning to this clone: The identical CDR3 is also encoded by other nucleotide sequences in the sample. CDR3 in amino acids: CASSLAGGTDTQYF. The CDR3 DNA follows: TGTGCCAGTTCACTAGCGGGGGGGACAGATACGCAGTATTTT. V and J are TRBV6-1 and TRBJ2-3, with 13 bases identical to TRBD2. The J segment lost 3 bases and the V segment lost 9 bases, leaving 3 bases of the junction unmatched. The CDR3 sequence is 14 residues long. Germline V gene data show CDR1 as MNHNS and CDR2 as SASEGT.

The chain recombines TRBV6-1 with TRBJ2-2; D unclear. CDR1 is MNHNS, CDR2 SASEGT, per germline. This CDR3 contains 14 residues. V lost 3 bases to trimming and J lost 7 bases, with 12 bases between them. The CDR3 protein is CASSEAAPFGELFF. In DNA form, the CDR3 reads TGTGCCAGCAGTGAGGCTGCCCCCTTCGGGGAGCTGTTTTTT.